A selection of T cell receptor beta chains follows, all from one sample in a study of blood T cell repertoires in COVID-19. Profiled with immunoSEQ multiplex PCR; TCRdb holds only in-frame clones, not every one. The data contain under 90,000 clones, around 85% of them singletons. Sequencing input: peripheral blood. These receptors all stem from a woman of 80 years or more with active or convalescent COVID-19. CDR3s include the opening cysteine and the closing phenylalanine or tryptophan. A D gene is named only where the DNA matches it firmly. A clone size is listed for some rows: how often the clone was seen (once, few, many), or a class if it is expanded.

J gene,D gene,V gene,clone size,CDR3 DNA,CDR3 protein
TRBJ1-6,-,TRBV2,few,TGTGCCAGCAGCCTTACTGAGGGTTCACCCCTCCACTTT,CASSLTEGSPLHF
TRBJ1-2,-,TRBV7-2,-,TGTGCCAGCAGTCAGAAGGGGGTTCAGAGCTATGGCTACACCTTC,CASSQKGVQSYGYTF
TRBJ2-1,TRBD2,TRBV7-3,-,TGTGCCAGCAGCCCTGGGGGGGCTAGCGGGCAGACAAAGCAGTTCTTC,CASSPGGASGQTKQFF
TRBJ2-5,-,TRBV24-1,-,TGTGCCACCAGTGATTCGTTCGAAGAGACCCAGTACTTC,CATSDSFEETQYF
TRBJ2-7,TRBD2,TRBV11-1,-,TGTGCCAGCAGCTACACTAGCGGGGGCATCTACGAGCAGTACTTC,CASSYTSGGIYEQYF
TRBJ1-5,TRBD1,TRBV6-6,-,TGTGCCAGCAGTTGGGGACAGGCCAATCAGCCCCAGCATTTT,CASSWGQANQPQHF
TRBJ2-5,-,TRBV19,-,TGTGCCAGTAGTACCGGGGGAGTAGGCCCGATTCCGGAGACCCAGTACTTC,CASSTGGVGPIPETQYF
TRBJ1-1,-,TRBV13,-,TGTGCCAGCAGCTTAGGGGGGAGGACGGTGAACACTGAAGCTTTCTTT,CASSLGGRTVNTEAFF
TRBJ2-1,TRBD2,TRBV6-2/TRBV6-3,-,TGTGCCAGCAGCTGGGGGGCTAGCGGGAGTAGCTCCTACAATGAGCAGTTCTTC,CASSWGASGSSSYNEQFF
TRBJ1-2,TRBD1,TRBV30,-,TGTGCCTGGAGCGCAGGGGGCAATTATGGCTACACCTTC,CAWSAGGNYGYTF
TRBJ2-7,TRBD2,TRBV9,-,TGTGCCAGCAGCCCAAGCGGGAGCTCCTACGAGCAGTACTTC,CASSPSGSSYEQYF
TRBJ2-4,-,TRBV3-1/TRBV3-2,-,TGTGCCAGCAGCCAAGGGGAGACCAAAAACATTCAGTACTTC,CASSQGETKNIQYF
TRBJ1-3,-,TRBV6-5,once,TGTGCCAGCAGTTACTCGGTAACTTACTCTGGAAACACCATATATTTT,CASSYSVTYSGNTIYF
TRBJ2-7,TRBD2,TRBV7-9,few,TGTGCCAGCAGCCCAACCGGGGCGGGGGTGGGCTCCTACGAGCAGTACTTC,CASSPTGAGVGSYEQYF
TRBJ1-2,TRBD1,TRBV6-1,-,TGTGCCAGCAGTGAAATGGCCGGGACAGGGGACGGCTACACCTTC,CASSEMAGTGDGYTF
TRBJ1-5,-,TRBV6-1,-,TGTGCCAGCAGTGAACAGGCGTGGAGCAATCAGCCCCAGCATTTT,CASSEQAWSNQPQHF
TRBJ2-1,TRBD2,TRBV4-3,-,TGCGCCAGCAGCCAAGTCACAGGGGCGGGAGGGAGATTGTCCTACAATGAGCAGTTCTTC,CASSQVTGAGGRLSYNEQFF
TRBJ1-3,-,TRBV2,-,TGTGCCAGCAGTGTCAGGGGTGGAAACACCATATATTTT,CASSVRGGNTIYF
TRBJ2-7,-,TRBV6-5,-,TGTGCCAGCAGTCGCGATCCGGGACACTCCTACGAGCAGTACTTC,CASSRDPGHSYEQYF
TRBJ1-6,-,TRBV23-1,-,TGCGCCAGCAGTCAATCGTTGGGCAGGGTCAATTCACCCCTCCACTTT,CASSQSLGRVNSPLHF
TRBJ1-2,-,TRBV21-1,once,TGTGCCAGCAGCAAGGGTGACGGGACAGGAGTTCTAGGCTACACCTTC,CASSKGDGTGVLGYTF
TRBJ1-4,TRBD1,TRBV27,once,TGTGCCAGCAGTTTATTGGGGACAGGGGGTGGAGAAAAACTGTTTTTT,CASSLLGTGGGEKLFF
TRBJ2-7,-,TRBV21-1,-,TGTGCCAGCAGCAAAGATCCCGGGATCTACGAGCAGTACTTC,CASSKDPGIYEQYF
TRBJ1-2,TRBD1,TRBV18,-,TGTGCCAGCCCACGGAACACCTGGACAGGGGAAGCGGGCGGACTTGGTGGCTACACCTTC,CASPRNTWTGEAGGLGGYTF
TRBJ1-5,TRBD1,TRBV19,-,TGTGCCACATCGACAGGGCAGCAGGATTATAGCAATCAGCCCCAGCATTTT,CATSTGQQDYSNQPQHF
TRBJ2-2,-,TRBV6-5,-,TGTGCCAGCAGTTTGAGCGGAACGAACACCGGGGAGCTGTTTTTT,CASSLSGTNTGELFF
TRBJ1-2,-,TRBV3-1/TRBV3-2,-,TGTGCCAGCAGCCCGTTCTCCAACTATGGCTACACCTTC,CASSPFSNYGYTF
TRBJ2-2,-,TRBV30,-,TGTGCCTGGAGTCAGTACAGGGAGCTGTTTTTT,CAWSQYRELFF
TRBJ2-7,-,TRBV14,-,TGTGCCAGCTCGCGGGGCCCTATGTACGAGCAGTACTTC,CASSRGPMYEQYF
TRBJ1-1,-,TRBV7-8,-,TGTGCCAGCAGCCCCACAGGGAACACTGAAGCTTTCTTT,CASSPTGNTEAFF
TRBJ1-2,-,TRBV5-1,-,TGCGCCAGCAGCCTCGGACAGCACTATGGCTACACCTTC,CASSLGQHYGYTF
TRBJ2-2,TRBD2,TRBV19,-,TGTGCCAGTATCTCGGTTCGGACTAGCGGATACACCGGGGAGCTGTTTTTT,CASISVRTSGYTGELFF
TRBJ1-6,-,TRBV10-3,-,TGTGCCATCAGTGTAGAGAGGGATAATTCACCCCTCCACTTT,CAISVERDNSPLHF
TRBJ1-1,-,TRBV7-9,once,TGTGCCAGCAGTTCGAACATCATGAACACTGAAGCTTTCTTT,CASSSNIMNTEAFF
TRBJ2-7,TRBD1,TRBV7-2,few,TGTGCCAGCAGCTTAGTTGAGGGGGCCTCCTACGAGCAGTACTTC,CASSLVEGASYEQYF
TRBJ2-7,TRBD1,TRBV7-8,-,TGTGCCAGCAGCCTTGGGACAGGGGGGGCGCCCTACGAGCAGTACTTC,CASSLGTGGAPYEQYF
TRBJ1-1,TRBD1,TRBV6-6,few,TGTGCCAGCACCACAGGGGGCCGGGATGAAGCTTTCTTT,CASTTGGRDEAFF
TRBJ2-2,TRBD2,TRBV20-1,many,TGCAGTGCTAGTCCTAGCGGGAGCGGGACCGGGGAGCTGTTTTTT,CSASPSGSGTGELFF
TRBJ1-4,TRBD1,TRBV30,few,TGTGCCTGGAGTGTACAAACAGGGGGACCTGAAAAACTGTTTTTT,CAWSVQTGGPEKLFF
TRBJ1-1,-,TRBV7-2,few,TGTGCCAGCAGCGTCCATGGAGGTACACTTGAAGCTTTCTTT,CASSVHGGTLEAFF
TRBJ2-1,TRBD2,TRBV7-2,few,TGTGCCAGCAGCTCCTCTAGCGGGAGCAACAATGAGCAGTTCTTC,CASSSSSGSNNEQFF
TRBJ2-7,-,TRBV29-1,-,TGCAGCGTTAAATCCGGTACCTACGAGCAGTACTTC,CSVKSGTYEQYF
TRBJ2-7,TRBD2,TRBV10-3,-,TGTGCCATCAAGCCGGGACTAGCGGACTACGAGCAGTACTTC,CAIKPGLADYEQYF
TRBJ2-3,-,TRBV9,-,TGTGCCAGCAGCGCCGAGGACACCTTACCAGATACGCAGTATTTT,CASSAEDTLPDTQYF
TRBJ1-3,-,TRBV5-5,-,TGTGCCAGCAGCTTGGGGTCACAGAGCTCTGGAAACACCATATATTTT,CASSLGSQSSGNTIYF
TRBJ1-1,TRBD1,TRBV6-6,few,TGTGCCAGCACCGAAGACAGGGGGCTAAGGAACACTGAAGCTTTCTTT,CASTEDRGLRNTEAFF
TRBJ1-1,-,TRBV28,-,TGTGCCAGCAGTTGGGCGACGGTGAACACTGAAGCTTTCTTT,CASSWATVNTEAFF
TRBJ1-4,-,TRBV2,-,TGTGCCAGCGGGCGGGGAACTAATGAAAAACTGTTTTTT,CASGRGTNEKLFF